This TCR beta chain was sequenced in a study of cytomegalovirus exposure and HLA in healthy donors. Study conclusions and caveats: In a later analysis, parvovirus B19, influenza, CMV and Epstein-Barr virus appeared linked to several top co-occurrence clusters. About 87% or about 30% of the time was how often most TCR beta V segments were productive, according to an earlier analysis. TCR beta V- and J-gene trimming, according to a later analysis, was linked to a missense DCLRE1C variant.

Sampled while nominally healthy, donors likely had unrecorded immune exposures. It was with 60 Vbeta and 13 Jbeta primers that the PCR ran. Measured with immunoSEQ multiplex PCR; TCRdb has only the in-frame clones, and not every one. The sample totals about 32,000 clones. As to this clone: Its target is unknown.

The V end was cut by 3 bases, the J end by 3 bases, with 13 bases between. Germline CDR1 is SGHRS and CDR2 is YFSETQ. The CDR3 runs to 14 residues. The source material was PBMCs. The V and J genes are TRBV5-1 and TRBJ2-7, with D possibly being TRBD2 (6 bases). The receptor's source is a female donor in good health and CMV-seronegative. CDR3 amino acids: CASSWGLLDYEQYF. DNA for the CDR3: TGCGCCAGCAGCTGGGGACTCTTAGACTACGAGCAGTACTTC.